The present T cell receptor beta chain was sequenced within a study of T cell responses to AZD1222 COVID-19 vaccine. V gave up 1 base and J gave up 11 bases; unmatched junction bases: 11. This CDR3 is 15 amino acids long. Germline V gene sequence: CDR1 SGHKS, CDR2 YYEKEE (reference sequence). Whole-study results and caveats: After two AZD1222 doses, spike-specific TCR breadth and depth rose versus day 0.

This clone occurred once. Its specificity is not known. TCRdb's table, derived via immunoSEQ multiplex PCR, lists solely in-frame clones and lacks some. The repertoire has 250,000 to 300,000 clones, 90% to 95% of them found once; the top ten carry about 0.5%. The genes are TRBV5-5 and TRBJ1-1; 10 bases align to TRBD1. This receptor was taken from an adult who received the AZD1222 COVID-19 vaccine. The input for sequencing was peripheral blood, taken 28 days after the second AZD1222 dose. The CDR3 DNA reads TGTGCCAGCAGCTTGTTGGACAGGGGGAATTTTGAGGCTTTCTTT. Residues: CASSLLDRGNFEAFF.